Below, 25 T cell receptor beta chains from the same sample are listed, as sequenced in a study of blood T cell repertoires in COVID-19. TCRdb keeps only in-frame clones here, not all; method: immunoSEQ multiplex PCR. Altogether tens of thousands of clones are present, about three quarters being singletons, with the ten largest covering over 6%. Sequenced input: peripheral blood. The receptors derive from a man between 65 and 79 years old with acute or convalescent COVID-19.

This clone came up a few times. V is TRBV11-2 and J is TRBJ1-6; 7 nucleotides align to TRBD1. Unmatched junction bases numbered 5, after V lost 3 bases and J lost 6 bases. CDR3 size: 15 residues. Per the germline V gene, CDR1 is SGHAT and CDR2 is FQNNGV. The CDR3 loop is CASSFPGQCNSPLHF. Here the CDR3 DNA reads TGTGCCAGCAGCTTTCCGGGACAGTGTAATTCACCCCTCCACTTT.

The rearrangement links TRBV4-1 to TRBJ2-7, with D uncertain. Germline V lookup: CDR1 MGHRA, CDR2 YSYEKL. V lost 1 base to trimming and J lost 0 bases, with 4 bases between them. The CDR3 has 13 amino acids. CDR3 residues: CASSQAPSYEQYF. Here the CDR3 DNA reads TGCGCCAGCAGCCAAGCTCCCTCCTACGAGCAGTACTTC.

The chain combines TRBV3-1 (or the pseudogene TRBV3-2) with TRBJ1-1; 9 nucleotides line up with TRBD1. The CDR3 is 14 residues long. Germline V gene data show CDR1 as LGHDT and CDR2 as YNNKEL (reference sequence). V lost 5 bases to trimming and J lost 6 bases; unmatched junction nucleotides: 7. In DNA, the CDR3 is TGTGCCAGCAGCTTAACAGGGGGCGGGGCTGAAGCTTTCTTT. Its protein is CASSLTGGGAEAFF.

The CDR3 region has the DNA TGTGCCAGTAGTATACCCGGGGGGCTCTATGGCTACACCTTC. This codes for CASSIPGGLYGYTF. This chain connects TRBV19 to TRBJ1-2; D is perhaps TRBD1 (6 bases). V was cut by 2 bases and J by 4 bases, with 11 bases left in between. Germline CDR1 and CDR2: LNHDA and SQIVND (reference sequence). The CDR3 runs 14 residues.

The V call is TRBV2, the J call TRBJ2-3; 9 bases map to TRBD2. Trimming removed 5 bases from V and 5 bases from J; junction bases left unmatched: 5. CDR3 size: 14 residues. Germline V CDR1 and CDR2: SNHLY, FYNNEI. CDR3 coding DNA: TGTGCCAGCAGTCCGGGACTAGCCGTAGATACGCAGTATTTT. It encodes CASSPGLAVDTQYF.

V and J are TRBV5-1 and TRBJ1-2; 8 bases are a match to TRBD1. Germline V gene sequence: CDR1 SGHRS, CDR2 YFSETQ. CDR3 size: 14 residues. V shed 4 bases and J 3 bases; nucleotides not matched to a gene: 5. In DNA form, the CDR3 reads TGCGCCAGCAGCGTACCGGGACAGGACTATGGCTACACCTTC. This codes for CASSVPGQDYGYTF.

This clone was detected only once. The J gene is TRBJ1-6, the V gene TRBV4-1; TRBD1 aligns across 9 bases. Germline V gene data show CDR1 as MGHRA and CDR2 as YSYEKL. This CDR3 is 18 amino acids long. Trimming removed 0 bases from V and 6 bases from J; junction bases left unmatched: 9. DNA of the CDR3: TGCGCCAGCAGCCAAGAACAATGGACAGGGGAAGTTAATTCACCCCTCCACTTT. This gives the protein CASSQEQWTGEVNSPLHF.

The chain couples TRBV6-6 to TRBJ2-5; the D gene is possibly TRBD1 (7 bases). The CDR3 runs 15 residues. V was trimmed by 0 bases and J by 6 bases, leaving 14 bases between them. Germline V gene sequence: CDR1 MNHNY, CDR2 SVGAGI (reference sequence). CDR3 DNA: TGTGCCAGCAGTTACTCGCGGGGACAGAGAAAGACCCAGTACTTC. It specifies CASSYSRGQRKTQYF.

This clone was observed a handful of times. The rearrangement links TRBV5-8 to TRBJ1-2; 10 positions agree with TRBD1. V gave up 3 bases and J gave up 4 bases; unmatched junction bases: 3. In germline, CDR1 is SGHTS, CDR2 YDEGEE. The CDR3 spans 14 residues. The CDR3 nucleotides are TGTGCCAGCAGCTCGACAGGGGGCCGCTATGGCTACACCTTC. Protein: CASSSTGGRYGYTF.

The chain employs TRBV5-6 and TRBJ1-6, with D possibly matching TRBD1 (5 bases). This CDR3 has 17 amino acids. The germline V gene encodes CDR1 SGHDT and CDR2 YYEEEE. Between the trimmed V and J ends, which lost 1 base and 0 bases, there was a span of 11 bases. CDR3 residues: CASSLFGGSSYNSPLHF. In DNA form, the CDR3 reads TGTGCCAGCAGCTTGTTTGGGGGGAGCTCCTATAATTCACCCCTCCACTTT.

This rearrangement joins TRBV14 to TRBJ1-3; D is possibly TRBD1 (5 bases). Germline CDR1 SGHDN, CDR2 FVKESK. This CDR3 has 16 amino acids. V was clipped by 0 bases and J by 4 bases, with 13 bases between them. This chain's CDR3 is CASSQDPREPGNTIYF. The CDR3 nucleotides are TGTGCCAGCAGCCAAGACCCCAGGGAACCCGGAAACACCATATATTTT.

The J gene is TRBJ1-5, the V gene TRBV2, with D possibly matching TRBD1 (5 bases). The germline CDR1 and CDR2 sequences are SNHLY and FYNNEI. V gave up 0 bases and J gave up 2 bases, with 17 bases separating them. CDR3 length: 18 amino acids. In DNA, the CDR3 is TGTGCCAGCAGTGAAGCTCTTTCGGGGGAAAGAGGCAATCAGCCCCAGCATTTT. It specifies CASSEALSGERGNQPQHF.

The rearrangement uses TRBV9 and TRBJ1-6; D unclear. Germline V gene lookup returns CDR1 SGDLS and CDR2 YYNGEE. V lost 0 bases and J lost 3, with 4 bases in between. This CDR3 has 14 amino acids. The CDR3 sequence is CASSVDNYNSPLHF. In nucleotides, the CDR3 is TGTGCCAGCAGCGTAGATAACTATAATTCACCCCTCCACTTT. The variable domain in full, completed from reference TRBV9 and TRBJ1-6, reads DSGVTQTPKHLITATGQRVTLRCSPRSGDLSVYWYQQSLDQGLQFLIQYYNGEERAKGNILERFSAQQFPDLHSELNLSSLELGDSALYFCASSVDNYNSPLHFGNGTRLTVT.

Here the CDR3 DNA reads TGTGCCAGCCTGGAGAGCACAGATACGCAGTATTTT. It specifies CASLESTDTQYF. The chain couples TRBV6-5 to TRBJ2-3, with D unclear. CDR3 size: 12 residues. Trimming left V 8 bases short and J 0 bases short, with 6 bases between. The germline CDR1 and CDR2 sequences are MNHEY and SVGAGI.

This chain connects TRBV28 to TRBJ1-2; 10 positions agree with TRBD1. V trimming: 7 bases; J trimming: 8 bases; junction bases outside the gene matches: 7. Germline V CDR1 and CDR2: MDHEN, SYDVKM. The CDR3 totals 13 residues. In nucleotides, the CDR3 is TGTGCCAGCACCCTGGGACAGGGGACGGGCTACACCTTC. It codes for CASTLGQGTGYTF.

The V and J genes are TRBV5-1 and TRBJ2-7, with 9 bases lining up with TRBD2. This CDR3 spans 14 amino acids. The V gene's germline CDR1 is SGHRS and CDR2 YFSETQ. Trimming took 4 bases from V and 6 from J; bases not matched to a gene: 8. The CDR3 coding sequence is TGCGCCAGCAGCCCGATAGCGGGGGCGGGCGAGCAGTACTTC. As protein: CASSPIAGAGEQYF.

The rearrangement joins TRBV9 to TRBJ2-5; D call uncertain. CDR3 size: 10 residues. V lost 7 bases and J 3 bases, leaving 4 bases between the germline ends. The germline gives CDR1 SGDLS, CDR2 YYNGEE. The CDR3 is CASGEETQYF. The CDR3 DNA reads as TGTGCCAGCGGAGAAGAGACCCAGTACTTC.

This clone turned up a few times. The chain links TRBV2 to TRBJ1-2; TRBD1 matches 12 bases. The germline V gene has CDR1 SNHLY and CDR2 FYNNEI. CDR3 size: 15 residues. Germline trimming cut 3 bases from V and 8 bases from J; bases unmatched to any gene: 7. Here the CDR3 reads CASSDPGQGAKGYTF. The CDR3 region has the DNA TGTGCCAGCAGTGACCCGGGACAGGGGGCTAAGGGCTACACCTTC.

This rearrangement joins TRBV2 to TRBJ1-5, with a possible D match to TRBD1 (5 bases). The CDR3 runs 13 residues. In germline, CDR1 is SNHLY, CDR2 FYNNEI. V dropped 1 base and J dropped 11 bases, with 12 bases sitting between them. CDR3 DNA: TGTGCCAGCAGTGAAGGGGGCTTCGTCGCCCAGCATTTT. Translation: CASSEGGFVAQHF.

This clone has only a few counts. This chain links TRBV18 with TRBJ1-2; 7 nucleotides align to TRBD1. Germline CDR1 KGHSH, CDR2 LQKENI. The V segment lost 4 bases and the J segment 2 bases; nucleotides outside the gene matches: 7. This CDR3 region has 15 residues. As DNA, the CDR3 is TGTGCCAGCTCACGCTCCGACAGGGCGAACTATGGCTACACCTTC. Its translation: CASSRSDRANYGYTF.

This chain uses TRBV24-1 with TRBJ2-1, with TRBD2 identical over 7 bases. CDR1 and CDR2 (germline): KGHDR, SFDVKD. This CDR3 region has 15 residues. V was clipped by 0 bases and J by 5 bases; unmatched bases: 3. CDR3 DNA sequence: TGTGCCACCAGTGATTTGGGGGAGGGGCACAATGAGCAGTTCTTC. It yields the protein CATSDLGEGHNEQFF.

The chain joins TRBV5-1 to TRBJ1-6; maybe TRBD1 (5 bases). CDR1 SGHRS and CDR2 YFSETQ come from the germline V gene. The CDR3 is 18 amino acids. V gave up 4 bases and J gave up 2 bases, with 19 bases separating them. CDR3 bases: TGCGCCAGCAGCCCTACGCCAGGGTCAATTCCCTATAATTCACCCCTCCACTTT. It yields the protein CASSPTPGSIPYNSPLHF.

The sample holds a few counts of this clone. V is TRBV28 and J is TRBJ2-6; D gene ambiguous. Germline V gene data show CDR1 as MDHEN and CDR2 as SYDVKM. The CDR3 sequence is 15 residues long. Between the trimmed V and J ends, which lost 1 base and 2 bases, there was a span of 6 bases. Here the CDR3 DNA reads TGTGCCAGCAGTTTATTCGGAGCTGGGGCCAACGTCCTGACTTTC. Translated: CASSLFGAGANVLTF. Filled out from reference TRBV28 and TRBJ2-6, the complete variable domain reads DVKVTQSSRYLVKRTGEKVFLECVQDMDHENMFWYRQDPGLGLRLIYFSYDVKMKEKGDIPEGYSVSREKKERFSLILESASTNQTSMYLCASSLFGAGANVLTFGAGSRLTVL.

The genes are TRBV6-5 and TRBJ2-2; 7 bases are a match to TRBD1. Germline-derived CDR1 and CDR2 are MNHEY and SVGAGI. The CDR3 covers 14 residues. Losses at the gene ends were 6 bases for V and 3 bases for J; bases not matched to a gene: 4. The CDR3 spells CASRRTGHTGELFF. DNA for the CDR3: TGTGCCAGCAGACGGACAGGTCACACCGGGGAGCTGTTTTTT.

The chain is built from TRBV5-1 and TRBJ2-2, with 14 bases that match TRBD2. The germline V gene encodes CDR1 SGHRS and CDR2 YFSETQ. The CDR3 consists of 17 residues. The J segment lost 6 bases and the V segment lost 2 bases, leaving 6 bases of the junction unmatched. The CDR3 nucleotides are TGCGCCAGCAGCTTAGGGACTAGCGGGAGAGTAGCCGGGGAGCTGTTTTTT. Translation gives CASSLGTSGRVAGELFF.